This section outlines one T cell receptor beta chain sequence together with its context. Antigen specificity is unknown. The data were produced by immunoSEQ multiplex PCR, yet TCRdb's version contains in-frame clones alone and is incomplete. The sample consists of 100,000 to 150,000 clones, approximately 90% of them appearing once. This sample was included in a study of T cell responses to AZD1222 COVID-19 vaccine. On the study more broadly: Combined were second doses at about 4 or about 12 weeks.

Study outcomes and limitations: In the spike-specific TCR repertoire, nearly half reportedly target unmutated variant regions. CD4 TCRs covered the whole spike, strongest at regions 160-218 and 743-854.

This CDR3 contains 15 residues. Germline CDR1 reads MNHEY; CDR2 reads SVGAGI. Between the trimmed V and J ends, which lost 7 bases and 5 bases, there was a span of 20 bases. The receptor was derived from an adult in good health. V and J are TRBV6-5 and TRBJ1-2; D is possibly TRBD1 (6 bases). Sequences were derived from peripheral blood, sampled on day 0 of AZD1222 vaccination. The chain's CDR3 is CASTWSQGPSYGYTF. The CDR3 DNA reads TGTGCCAGCACCTGGAGCCAGGGGCCCTCTTATGGCTACACCTTC.